This TCR beta chain was retrieved from a study of blood T cell repertoires in COVID-19. Libraries were prepared by immunoSEQ multiplex PCR; TCRdb keeps only in-frame clonotypes and omits some of them. Of 86,000 or so clones listed, roughly 86% are singletons. The CDR3 has 13 residues. V dropped 5 bases and J dropped 4; count of bases not matched to a gene: 4. In germline, CDR1 is MGHDK, CDR2 SYGVNS. The sequenced material came from peripheral blood. The J gene is TRBJ1-2, the V gene TRBV25-1; 7 nucleotides match TRBD1. The TCR was taken from a man in his fifties or sixties with active or convalescent COVID-19. CDR3 loop: CASSMPGGYGYTF. The CDR3 DNA reads TGTGCCAGCAGTATGCCAGGGGGCTATGGCTACACCTTC.